This T cell receptor beta chain was sequenced during a study of CD8+ T cells in alopecia areata. Study as a whole: For the treated group, dosing was oral tofacitinib at 5 to 10 mg twice daily. Study results and limitations: The study found higher clonality in lesional than normal scalp, especially in alopecia totalis/universalis. Mice showed TCR sharing more clearly than patients did, possibly owing to HLA.

In alopecia areata patients, both lesional scalp punch biopsies and peripheral blood were collected. The CDR3 spans 15 residues. Germline CDR1 GTSNPN, CDR2 SVGIG (reference sequence). Trimming took 3 bases from V and 0 from J, leaving 12 bases between them. Sequencing used cDNA as its template, made by extracting RNA and reverse transcribing it. Repertoires were generated with immunoSEQ multiplex PCR, while TCRdb's copy carries only in-frame clones and drops some. Among hundreds of thousands of clones listed, about two thirds were seen once. As for this clone: The antigen remains unidentified.

The rearrangement uses TRBV30 and TRBJ1-5, with D perhaps TRBD1 (5 bases). Sequencing was performed on CD4+ T cells sorted from blood, taken at week 0. This clonotype was obtained from a human donor with alopecia areata. The DNA for the CDR3 is TGTGCCTGGAGATTCGGCCAGGGTAGCAATCAGCCCCAGCATTTT. Amino acids: CAWRFGQGSNQPQHF.